The entry below gives a single T cell receptor beta chain sequence along with its context. The sample comes from a study of T-cell reconstitution after alpha-beta-depleted transplantation in children. Researchers prepared the TCRbeta library using unique molecular identifiers, the study reports. TCRdb reprocessed the PCR reads via MiXCR and lists one record per CDR3 protein. This sample carries 250,000 to 300,000 distinct CDR3 sequences, more than 9% of them seen once, and the ten largest clones take 10%. Germline trimming cut 0 bases from V and 4 bases from J; bases unmatched to any gene: 4. Germline V gene sequence: CDR1 SGHRS, CDR2 YFSETQ. CDR3 length equals 15 residues.

This specimen consisted of PBMCs from the stem cell graft donor, obtained from the stem cell graft. This chain uses TRBV5-1 with TRBJ2-3; 8 bases fit TRBD2. The sequence was collected from a human donor who donated a stem cell graft to a child with SCID. Here the CDR3 DNA reads TGCGCCAGCAGCTTGGAGAGCGGGGGTGCAGATACGCAGTATTTT. Encoded protein: CASSLESGGADTQYF.